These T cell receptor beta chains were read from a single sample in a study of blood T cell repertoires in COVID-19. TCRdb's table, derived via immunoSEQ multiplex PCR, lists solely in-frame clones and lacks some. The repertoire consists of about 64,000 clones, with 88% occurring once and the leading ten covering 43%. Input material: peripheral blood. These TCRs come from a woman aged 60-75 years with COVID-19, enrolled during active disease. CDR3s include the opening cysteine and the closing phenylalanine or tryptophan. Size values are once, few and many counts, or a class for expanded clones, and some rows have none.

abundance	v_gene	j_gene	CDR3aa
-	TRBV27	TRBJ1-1	CASSISRVGTEAFF
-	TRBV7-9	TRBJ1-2	CASSSADRDGNYGYTF
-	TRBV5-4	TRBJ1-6	CASSLDWAGGHSPLHF
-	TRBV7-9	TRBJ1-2	CASSSFNNYGYTF
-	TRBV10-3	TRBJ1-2	CAISEGGAGGYTF
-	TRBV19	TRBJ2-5	CASSRGTGTYEETQYF
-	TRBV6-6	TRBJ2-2	CASSSPSGPSTGELFF
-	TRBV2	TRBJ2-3	CASSLGLAGADTQYF
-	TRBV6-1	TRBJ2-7	CASSEAESGSSYEQYF
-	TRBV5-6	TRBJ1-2	CASSDGQASGYGYTF
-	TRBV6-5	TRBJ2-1	CASSLTSGRVNEQFF
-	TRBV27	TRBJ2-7	CASSIAGASYEQYF
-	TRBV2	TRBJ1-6	CASSGDSLNSPLHF
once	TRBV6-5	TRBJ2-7	CASSYAEKGYEQYF